This TCR beta chain was profiled in a study of T cell therapy after organ transplantation (dated by TCRdb to between 2019 and 2020). With regard to the full study: Therapy products were autologous CMV-specific T cells expanded in vitro for about 2 weeks with a peptide pool of 30 HLA class I and II CMV epitopes. Patients were given up to 6 doses of T cells at 2-week intervals and were followed for 25 to 30 weeks after finishing therapy. Among the approximately 10 patients, eight were classed as clinical responders, while two were classed as nonresponders. A median of 1.92 x 10^8 CMV-specific T cells was administered to patients across 2 to 6 intravenous infusions. Short-term post-therapy blood samples were obtained 4 to 8 weeks after therapy was completed. An open-label phase I trial of autologous CMV-specific adoptive T cell therapy in solid-organ transplant recipients was the basis for the study, which was a follow-up TRBV repertoire analysis. Long-term post-therapy samples were obtainable from only about 75% of the 10 patients.

This clone has a handful of counts. Its antigen target is currently unknown. No much larger clone exists at a distance of one base, and base qualities are not known. The germline V gene gives CDR1 as MNHEY and CDR2 as SVGAGI. Trimming takes 6 bases from V and 3 bases from J, and the germline ends sit 14 bases apart. From the cysteine through the phenylalanine, the CDR3 covers 15 amino acids. Only the CDR3 DNA stays, 45 bases, in frame from base 1. The time point label, read with the paper, signifies: 4-8 weeks after completion of therapy. The patients had received solid-organ transplants and had cytomegalovirus that was drug-resistant/recurrent. About ten trial participants were selected for repertoire analysis based on availability of post-therapy peripheral blood mononuclear cells. Viable CD3+CD8+CD4- lymphocytes were sorted from PBMCs on a BD FACSAria III. Genomic DNA was extracted from sorted cells with the Qiagen DNeasy Kit.

The immunoSEQ two-step, bias-controlled multiplex PCR assay was used to amplify TRB CDR3 regions from genomic DNA. CDR3 libraries were sequenced on an Illumina NextSeq 500. The published analysis was carried out like this. The immunoSEQ Analyzer platform was used for initial alignment and bioinformatics, including bias normalization against synthetic CDR3 analogs. V, D and J genes were annotated according to IMGT database definitions. VDJtools version 1.1.10 and the R package tcR version 2.2.1.11 were used with default settings for further TRBV analyses. GLIPH analysis was performed with version 1.0 using default settings. To test for significant clonotype frequency changes in CDR3 sequences with at least 5 reads, a 2-sided binomial test with Benjamini-Hochberg correction (alpha = 0.01) was used. This is the immuneACCESS table as TCRdb keeps it, with only in-frame sequences that have V and J called. A part of the clones is gone; compared with another copy, unresolved V genes explain less than half, and the rest is unexplained. V, J and clone size were drawn from that table, and D and trimming were deduced from the DNA. For this sample the table gives almost 20,000 clones, of which about four fifths were detected only once. The ten largest clones represent around 8.7% of the sample.

Overall study results and their limits: Nonresponders showed marked pretherapy clonal expansions with minimal repertoire change after therapy. The small number of expansions detected in nonresponders may be due to reduced sample coverage caused by poor CD8+ T cell yield. Because the cohort was small, confounders such as concurrent antirejection and antiviral medications could not be assessed. Both transferred clonotypes and endogenous clonotypes not detected in the therapy products appeared to be included in post-therapy reconstitution. Fold change in CD8 clonality after therapy inversely correlated with pretherapy clonality, suggesting less biased repertoires were more receptive to remodeling.

The chain is encoded by TRBV6-5 joined to TRBJ1-4, with no reliable assignment of the D segment. This clonotype was sampled from a human patient who had received a solid organ transplant and had CMV disease. Some T cells seen after a transplant may have their origin in the graft donor. Here the sequenced sample was CD8+ T cells from blood, taken after autologous CMV-specific T cell therapy. The CDR3 has the sequence CASSPGWNANEKLFF. The DNA sequence is TGTGCCAGCAGCCCGGGGTGGAATGCTAATGAAAAACTGTTTTTT.